This T cell receptor (beta chain) was sequenced during a study of T-cell memory formation after mild COVID-19. Overall study context: TCR clusters were mostly donor specific.

Only a few counts were recorded for this clonotype. The antigen remains undetermined. General study results and limits: The study found balanced CD4/CD8 in clones contracting day 15 to 85 and a CD4+ lean in later expanders.

Germline V gene sequence: CDR1 SGHRS, CDR2 YFSETQ. V was clipped by 0 bases and J by 5 bases, with 14 bases between them. The CDR3 contains 15 residues. From 5'RACE with constant-segment primers came TCR alpha and TCR beta cDNA libraries that carried sample barcodes and UMIs. MiXCR, applied by TCRdb to the 5' RACE reads, yields one record per CDR3 protein. This repertoire shows 300,000 to 350,000 distinct CDR3 sequences, roughly an eighth found once; its top ten account for over 20%. This TCR was sampled from a man between 18 and 29 years old who had mild COVID-19 (a few samples of this study predate the infection). Cell type and time point are not known. V usage is TRBV5-1 and J usage is TRBJ2-5, with D perhaps assigned TRBD1 or TRBD2 (6 bases each). The sample comprised PBMCs or a T cell subset sorted from them (not recorded which). The CDR3 nucleotides read TGCGCCAGCAGCTTGGATATAGGGGGGCGGGAGACCCAGTACTTC. As protein: CASSLDIGGRETQYF.